These 29 T cell receptor beta chains came from one sample sequenced in a study of early T cells in non-severe SARS-CoV-2 infection. In TCRdb, the 5' RACE reads were re-called with MiXCR into one record per CDR3 protein. The sample carries almost 30,000 distinct CDR3 sequences, approximately 4.7% recorded once. Sequenced: whole blood. The source is an adult who was a healthcare worker with PCR-confirmed SARS-CoV-2 infection or an uninfected control (not recorded which).

In its sample, this clonotype was seen many times. The genes are TRBV11-2 and TRBJ2-1; tentative D call: TRBD2 (6 bases). This CDR3 is 12 amino acids long. V was cut by 4 bases and J by 8 bases, with 9 bases left in between. From germline, CDR1 is SGHAT and CDR2 FQNNGV. The DNA of the CDR3 is TGTGCCAGCAGCTCGCCGGGAGATGAGCAGTTCTTC. Translated: CASSSPGDEQFF. Variable domain in full (rest from reference TRBV11-2 and TRBJ2-1): EAGVAQSPRYKIIEKRQSVAFWCNPISGHATLYWYQQILGQGPKLLIQFQNNGVVDDSQLPKDRFSAERLKGVDSTLKIQPAKLEDSAVYLCASSSPGDEQFFGPGTRLTVL.

This clonotype was counted at least ten times. The chain's CDR3 is CASSFRDPRTDTQYF. CDR3 DNA sequence: TGCGCCAGCAGCTTTCGAGACCCACGCACAGATACGCAGTATTTT. V gene TRBV5-1 combines with J gene TRBJ2-3; D not certain. This CDR3 spans 15 amino acids. Trimming took 2 bases from V and 1 from J, leaving 11 bases between them. Germline V gene lookup returns CDR1 SGHRS and CDR2 YFSETQ.

The table lists this clonotype with many counts. The J gene is TRBJ2-5, the V gene TRBV7-9, with D tentatively TRBD2 (6 bases). There are 15 residues in the CDR3. V shed 5 bases and J shed 4 bases, with 17 bases lying between them. CDR1 and CDR2 from the germline V gene are SEHNR and FQNEAQ (reference sequence). The CDR3 DNA follows: TGTGCCAGCAGCCTGGGACTCTTCGAAGGAGAGACCCAGTACTTC. Protein sequence: CASSLGLFEGETQYF.

CDR3 DNA: TGTGCCAGCAGTGCCTCAGGGGGCCCATCCTACGAGCAGTACTTC. Its protein product is CASSASGGPSYEQYF. V usage is TRBV2 and J usage is TRBJ2-7, with 8 bases lining up with TRBD1. The CDR3 has 15 residues. The germline V gene encodes CDR1 SNHLY and CDR2 FYNNEI. V gave up 4 bases and J gave up 1 base; unmatched junction bases: 6.

This clonotype was seen at least ten times. The rearrangement joins TRBV12-5 to TRBJ2-7, with TRBD2 matching 7 bases. Germline-derived CDR1 and CDR2 are LGHNT and FRNRAP. The CDR3 spans 15 residues. Germline trimming cut 4 bases from V and 2 bases from J; bases unmatched to any gene: 8. The CDR3 loop reads CASGWGDYRTYEQYF. For the CDR3, the DNA is TGTGCTAGTGGTTGGGGGGACTACCGCACCTACGAGCAGTACTTC.

The sample holds many counts of this clonotype. The chain employs TRBV10-2 and TRBJ2-7; D is unclear. CDR3 length: 11 residues. CDR1 is WSHSY and CDR2 is SAAADI in the germline V gene. Trimming removed 5 bases at V and 3 bases at J, with 5 bases between. CDR3 region: CASSPNYEQYF. CDR3 coding DNA: TGCGCCAGCAGTCCAAACTACGAGCAGTACTTC.

This clonotype was counted ten times or more. This rearrangement joins TRBV29-1 to TRBJ2-5, with TRBD2 as a possible D gene (6 bases). The CDR3 is 12 amino acids. The germline gives CDR1 SQVTM, CDR2 ANQGSEA. The V end was cut by 6 bases, the J end by 5 bases, with 13 bases between. CDR3 DNA sequence: TGCAGCGTCGAGCGCGGGGAGGAGACCCAGTACTTC. Translating it yields CSVERGEETQYF.

This clonotype was recorded a few times. The chain combines TRBV25-1 with TRBJ2-2; TRBD1 might be the D (6 bases). Germline values: CDR1 MGHDK, CDR2 SYGVNS. Trimming stripped 7 bases from V and 5 bases from J, with 11 bases between. This CDR3 contains 13 residues. CDR3 DNA: TGTGCCAGCATGAGAGGGGGAACCGGGGAGCTGTTTTTT. It codes for CASMRGGTGELFF. Looking up the rest from reference TRBV25-1 and TRBJ2-2 gives the full variable domain: EADIYQTPRYLVIGTGKKITLECSQTMGHDKMYWYQQDPGMELHLIHYSYGVNSTEKGDLSSESTVSRIRTEHFPLTLESARPSHTSQYLCASMRGGTGELFFGEGSRLTVL.

This clonotype has just a few counts. The chain joins TRBV11-2 to TRBJ2-7, with D tentatively TRBD1 (5 bases). Looked up from germline, CDR1 is SGHAT and CDR2 is FQNNGV. Trimming took 1 base from V and 1 from J, leaving 20 bases between them. The CDR3 spans 18 residues. The CDR3 reads CASSLGLWARARSYEQYF. The CDR3 region has the DNA TGTGCCAGCAGCTTAGGACTTTGGGCCAGGGCCAGATCCTACGAGCAGTACTTC. Combining the CDR3 with reference TRBV11-2 and TRBJ2-7 gives the whole variable domain EAGVAQSPRYKIIEKRQSVAFWCNPISGHATLYWYQQILGQGPKLLIQFQNNGVVDDSQLPKDRFSAERLKGVDSTLKIQPAKLEDSAVYLCASSLGLWARARSYEQYFGPGTRLTVT.

The rearrangement links TRBV4-1 to TRBJ2-1; 7 bases fit TRBD2. V shed 1 base and J 6 bases; nucleotides not matched to a gene: 9. The length of the CDR3 is 16 residues. Germline CDR1 and CDR2: MGHRA and YSYEKL. CDR3 residues: CASSQGGFRGGNEQFF. The CDR3 DNA sequence: TGCGCCAGCAGCCAAGGTGGGTTCCGCGGGGGCAATGAGCAGTTCTTC.

Points on this clonotype: A read error may explain this, as a much larger clone is one base away. CDR3 sequence (DNA): TGTGCCAGCTCACCCGGGGACAGGGGCCATGGCTACACCTTC. Translation gives CASSPGDRGHGYTF. The chain is built from TRBV18 and TRBJ1-2; 10 bases match TRBD1. The CDR3 is 14 amino acids. V dropped 3 bases and J dropped 6; count of bases not matched to a gene: 4. Germline V gene sequence: CDR1 KGHSH, CDR2 LQKENI. The entire variable domain, with the rest obtained from reference TRBV18 and TRBJ1-2, is as follows: NAGVMQNPRHLVRRRGQEARLRCSPMKGHSHVYWYRQLPEEGLKFMVYLQKENIIDESGMPKERFSAEFPKEGPSILRIQQVVRGDSAAYFCASSPGDRGHGYTFGSGTRLTVV.

This clonotype was counted ten times or more. The V and J genes are TRBV2 and TRBJ1-5; 7 bases line up with TRBD1. J lost 7 bases, V lost 9 bases, and 9 bases had no gene match. The CDR3 is made up of 13 amino acids. Germline CDR1 reads SNHLY; CDR2 reads FYNNEI. This chain's CDR3 is CASEQGSQQPQHF. The CDR3, as DNA: TGTGCCAGTGAACAGGGGAGTCAACAGCCCCAGCATTTT.

The V gene is TRBV7-2, the J gene TRBJ2-1, with TRBD2 matching 7 bases. V lost 1 base to trimming and J lost 2 bases; unmatched junction nucleotides: 5. This CDR3 contains 16 residues. Per the germline V gene, CDR1 is SGHTA and CDR2 is FQGNSA. CDR3 sequence reads: CASSLGRGGTYNEQFF. The DNA for the CDR3 is TGTGCCAGCAGCTTAGGGCGGGGAGGGACCTACAATGAGCAGTTCTTC.

This clonotype was recorded at least ten times. V usage is TRBV20-1 and J usage is TRBJ2-6, with D unclear. Trimming took 6 bases from V and 0 from J, leaving 18 bases between them. The CDR3 spans 17 residues. Germline lookup yields CDR1 DFQATT and CDR2 SNEGSKA (reference sequence). Here the CDR3 reads CSAMGYRASSGANVLTF. The DNA for the CDR3 is TGCAGTGCCATGGGTTACCGAGCCTCCTCTGGGGCCAACGTCCTGACTTTC.

Ten or more counts support this clonotype. The gene calls are TRBV5-4 and TRBJ2-5; D is possibly TRBD1 (5 bases). V lost 3 bases, J lost 2 bases, and 11 bases lay in between. This CDR3 has 14 amino acids. CDR1 and CDR2 from the germline V gene are SGHNT and YYREEE (reference sequence). The CDR3 region is CASSYQGRQETQYF. In nucleotides, the CDR3 is TGTGCCAGCAGCTATCAGGGCCGACAAGAGACCCAGTACTTC.

This clonotype has ten or more counts. Here the CDR3 reads CASGGNTEAFF. CDR3 sequence (DNA): TGTGCCAGTGGGGGGAACACTGAAGCTTTCTTT. The gene calls are TRBV19 and TRBJ1-1; a possible D gene is TRBD1 (5 bases). Germline V lookup: CDR1 LNHDA, CDR2 SQIVND (reference sequence). V dropped 8 bases and J dropped 1 base, with 5 bases sitting between them. This CDR3 has 11 amino acids. Full variable domain (remainder filled in from reference TRBV19 and TRBJ1-1): DGGITQSPKYLFRKEGQNVTLSCEQNLNHDAMYWYRQDPGQGLRLIYYSQIVNDFQKGDIAEGYSVSREKKESFPLTVTSAQKNPTAFYLCASGGNTEAFFGQGTRLTVV.

This clonotype was seen repeatedly, ten times or more. The rearrangement joins TRBV27 to TRBJ2-5; D ambiguous. Trimming removed 5 bases from V and 0 bases from J, with 7 bases in between. The CDR3 is made up of 13 amino acids. Germline V gene data show CDR1 as MNHEY and CDR2 as SMNVEV (reference sequence). The CDR3 region has the DNA TGTGCCAGCAGTCCGCTAGACCAAGAGACCCAGTACTTC. The encoded protein is CASSPLDQETQYF.

This clonotype showed up just a few times. The genes are TRBV28 and TRBJ1-1, with unresolved D. The CDR3 length is 12 residues. The V gene lost 6 bases and the J gene lost 4 bases, with 9 bases spanning the gap. Germline CDR1 MDHEN, CDR2 SYDVKM. CDR3 loop: CASSRTATEAFF. For the CDR3, the DNA is TGTGCCAGCAGCCGCACAGCCACTGAAGCTTTCTTT.

In this sample, this clonotype turned up many times. The chain joins TRBV29-1 to TRBJ2-7; D remains unclear. This CDR3 comprises 12 residues. V lost 1 base and J lost 1, with 5 bases in between. Germline V gene sequence: CDR1 SQVTM, CDR2 ANQGSEA. CDR3 coding DNA: TGCAGCGTTGAAGTTCAGTCCTACGAGCAGTACTTC. This translates into CSVEVQSYEQYF.

This clonotype was found many times. The chain combines TRBV7-9 with TRBJ1-2; perhaps TRBD1 as D (6 bases). CDR1 is SEHNR, CDR2 FQNEAQ, per germline (reference sequence). The CDR3 totals 16 residues. V gave up 5 bases and J gave up 7 bases, with 23 bases separating them. CDR3 in amino acids: CASSQNKGQGLSGYTF. DNA for the CDR3: TGTGCCAGCAGCCAAAACAAGGGCCAGGGGCTCAGTGGCTACACCTTC.

The V call is TRBV10-3, the J call TRBJ1-6; D is unresolved. V lost 8 bases, J lost 9 bases, and 14 bases lay in between. In germline, CDR1 is ENHRY, CDR2 SYGVKD. CDR3 size: 13 residues. The CDR3 DNA is TGTGCCATCCAGAAGGAGGGAGGTTCACCCCTCCACTTT. Protein product: CAIQKEGGSPLHF.

This clonotype was picked up many times. The rearrangement joins TRBV7-2 to TRBJ2-2; D gene uncertain. V was shortened by 5 bases and J by 2 bases, with 12 bases between the two germline ends. CDR3 length: 15 residues. In germline, CDR1 is SGHTA, CDR2 FQGNSA. The CDR3: CASSTRPRNTGELFF. CDR3 coding DNA: TGTGCCAGCAGCACACGCCCACGAAACACCGGGGAGCTGTTTTTT.

This clonotype has just a few counts. The J gene is TRBJ2-1, the V gene TRBV14; D is unresolved. Per germline, CDR1 SGHDN and CDR2 FVKESK. V was shortened by 2 bases and J by 0 bases, with 8 bases between the two germline ends. This CDR3 has 15 amino acids. The CDR3 protein is CASSQPGSSYNEQFF. The CDR3 DNA is TGTGCCAGCAGCCAACCTGGTAGCTCCTACAATGAGCAGTTCTTC. Full variable domain (missing parts from reference TRBV14 and TRBJ2-1): EAGVTQFPSHSVIEKGQTVTLRCDPISGHDNLYWYRRVMGKEIKFLLHFVKESKQDESGMPNNRFLAERTGGTYSTLKVQPAELEDSGVYFCASSQPGSSYNEQFFGPGTRLTVL.

V usage is TRBV27 and J usage is TRBJ2-1, with D unresolved. CDR1 is MNHEY, CDR2 SMNVEV, per germline (reference sequence). The V and J ends lost 5 bases and 3 bases respectively, with 11 bases between them. The CDR3 runs 14 residues. This chain's CDR3 is CASSRADFYNEQFF. In nucleotides, the CDR3 is TGTGCCAGCAGTAGAGCCGACTTCTACAATGAGCAGTTCTTC.

There are many counts of this clonotype. This chain uses TRBV6-2 or TRBV6-3 with TRBJ1-5; D is unresolved. Germline CDR1 is MNHEY and CDR2 is SVGEGT. V was cut by 2 bases and J by 0 bases, with 5 bases left in between. The length of the CDR3 is 14 residues. The CDR3 DNA follows: TGTGCCAGCAGTTACCCTATTAGCAATCAGCCCCAGCATTTT. Its protein product is CASSYPISNQPQHF.

This clonotype was recorded a few times. CDR3 region: CASSRTGTSGKETQYF. Here the CDR3 DNA reads TGTGCCAGCAGCCGGACCGGGACTAGCGGGAAAGAGACCCAGTACTTC. The chain is built from TRBV3-1 and TRBJ2-5; 13 positions match TRBD2. V trimming: 4 bases; J trimming: 3 bases; junction bases outside the gene matches: 5. Germline assignment: CDR1 LGHDT and CDR2 YNNKEL (reference sequence). This CDR3 contains 16 residues.

This clonotype has ten or more counts. This chain links TRBV7-8 with TRBJ1-5, with no clear D. The CDR3 is 14 residues long. V lost 2 bases, J lost 0 bases, and 5 bases lay in between. Germline CDR1 and CDR2: SGHVS and FQNEAQ. The CDR3 reads CASSLTDSNQPQHF. CDR3 bases: TGTGCCAGCAGCTTAACAGATAGCAATCAGCCCCAGCATTTT.

There are many counts of this clonotype. This sequence joins TRBV28 and TRBJ1-5; D perhaps matches TRBD1 (6 bases). The germline V gene encodes CDR1 MDHEN and CDR2 SYDVKM. This CDR3 has 14 amino acids. V shed 3 bases and J shed 7 bases, with 13 bases lying between them. CDR3 in amino acids: CASSFGRGGQPQHF. The CDR3 DNA sequence: TGTGCCAGCAGTTTTGGCAGGGGAGGGCAGCCCCAGCATTTT.

This chain links TRBV29-1 with TRBJ2-5; no firm D call. In germline, CDR1 is SQVTM, CDR2 ANQGSEA. Trimming took off 2 bases at V and 7 bases at J, with 11 bases between the two ends. The CDR3 runs to 12 residues. CDR3 in DNA: TGCAGCGTTGAATCGGGTAGAATGACCCAGTACTTC. Translated, it gives CSVESGRMTQYF. Based on the CDR3 plus reference TRBV29-1 and TRBJ2-5, the full variable domain is SAVISQKPSRDICQRGTSLTIQCQVDSQVTMMFWYRQQPGQSLTLIATANQGSEATYESGFVIDKFPISRPNLTFSTLTVSNMSPEDSSIYLCSVESGRMTQYFGPGTRLLVL.